This TCR beta chain was sequenced in a study of chemoradiotherapy in HPV16-positive cancers. Study details: Candidate HPV-specific T-cell clones and common TCR motifs came from functional assays in a couple of HPV16-positive patients.

The CDR3 covers 15 residues. V lost 6 bases to trimming and J lost 5 bases, with 20 bases between them. Germline CDR1 reads SGHDT; CDR2 reads YYEEEE. Libraries were prepared by immunoSEQ multiplex PCR; TCRdb keeps only in-frame clonotypes and omits some of them. The data hold about 2,700 clones, with more than 70% observed a single time. The chain is built from TRBV5-6 and TRBJ1-1; no firm D call. This clonotype originated in a human donor with HPV-associated anogenital cancer. Sample acquisition took place from a patient who underwent chemoradiotherapy. The CDR3 region is CASTPLSAFETEAFF. The CDR3 DNA reads as TGTGCCAGCACCCCACTTTCCGCCTTTGAGACTGAAGCTTTCTTT.